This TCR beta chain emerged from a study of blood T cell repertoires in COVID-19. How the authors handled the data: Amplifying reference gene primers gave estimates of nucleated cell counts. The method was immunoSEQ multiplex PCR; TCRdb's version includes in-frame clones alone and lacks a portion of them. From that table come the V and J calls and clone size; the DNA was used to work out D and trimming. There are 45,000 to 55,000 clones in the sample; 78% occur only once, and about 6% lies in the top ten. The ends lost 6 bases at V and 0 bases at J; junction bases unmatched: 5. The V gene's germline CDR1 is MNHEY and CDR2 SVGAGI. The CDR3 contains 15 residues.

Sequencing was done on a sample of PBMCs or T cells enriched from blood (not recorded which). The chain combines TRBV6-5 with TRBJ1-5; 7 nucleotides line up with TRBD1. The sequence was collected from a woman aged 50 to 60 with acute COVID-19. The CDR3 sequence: CASSDRANSNQPQHF. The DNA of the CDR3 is TGTGCCAGCAGCGACAGGGCTAATAGCAATCAGCCCCAGCATTTT.